The T cell receptor (beta chain) under discussion was sequenced for a study of T-cell reconstitution after alpha-beta-depleted transplantation in children. Study findings and constraints: Expanded graft clones, several hundred of them, were reportedly the source of alpha-beta T cells about two months after transplant. T-cell counts and diversity at one year following transplant were attributed mainly to newly produced T cells. Some patients' high day-60 TCRbeta diversity was attributed to recipient cells surviving conditioning.

For TCRbeta, the library was prepared with unique molecular identifiers. MiXCR was run by TCRdb on the PCR reads, yielding one entry per CDR3 protein. This table holds around 580,000 distinct CDR3 sequences, about a quarter found once. This CDR3 spans 17 amino acids. CDR1 and CDR2 from the germline V gene are SNHLY and FYNNEI. Trimming took off 8 bases at V and 1 base at J, with 22 bases between the two ends. Remarks on this clonotype: Its antigen remains unidentified.

Material: PBMCs, obtained before TCRalphabeta/CD19-depleted stem cell transplant. The V gene is TRBV2, the J gene TRBJ2-3; D may be TRBD2 (6 bases). The receptor was derived from a boy under three years old with Wiskott-Aldrich syndrome, due to receive a stem cell transplant. The CDR3 DNA follows: TGTGCCAGCTGCCGCCCCGGTCGCGGGACGGGCACAGATACGCAGTATTTT. The encoded protein is CASCRPGRGTGTDTQYF.